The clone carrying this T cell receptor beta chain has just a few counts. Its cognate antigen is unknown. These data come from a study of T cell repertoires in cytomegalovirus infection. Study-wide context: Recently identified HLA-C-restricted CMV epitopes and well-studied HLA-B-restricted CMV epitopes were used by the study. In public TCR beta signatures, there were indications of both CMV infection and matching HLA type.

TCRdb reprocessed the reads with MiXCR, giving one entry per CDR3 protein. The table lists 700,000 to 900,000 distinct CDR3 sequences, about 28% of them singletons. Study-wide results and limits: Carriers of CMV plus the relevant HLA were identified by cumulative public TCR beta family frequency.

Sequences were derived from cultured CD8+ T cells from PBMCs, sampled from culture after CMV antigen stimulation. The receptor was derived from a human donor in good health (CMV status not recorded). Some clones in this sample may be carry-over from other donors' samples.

This CDR3 reads CASSPRGREEQYV. DNA for the CDR3: TGTGCCAGCAGCCCCCGTGGAAGGGAAGAGCAGTACGTC. The gene calls are TRBV7-9 and TRBJ2-7; D is unresolved. The V end lost 5 bases, the J end lost 7 bases, and 15 bases lay between the germline ends. Germline V gene sequence: CDR1 SEHNR, CDR2 FQNEAQ (reference sequence). The CDR3 has 13 residues.